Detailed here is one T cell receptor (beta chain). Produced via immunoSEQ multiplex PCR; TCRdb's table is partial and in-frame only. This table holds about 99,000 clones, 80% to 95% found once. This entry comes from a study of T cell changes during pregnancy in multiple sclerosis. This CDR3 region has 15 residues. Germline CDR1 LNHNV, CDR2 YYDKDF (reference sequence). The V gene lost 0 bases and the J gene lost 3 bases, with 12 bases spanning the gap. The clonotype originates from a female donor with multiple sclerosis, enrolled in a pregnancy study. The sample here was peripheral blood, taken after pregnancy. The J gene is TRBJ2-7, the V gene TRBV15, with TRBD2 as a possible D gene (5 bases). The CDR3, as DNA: TGTGCCACCAGCAGAGATCGGGGTATGGGCTACGAGCAGTACTTC. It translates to CATSRDRGMGYEQYF.